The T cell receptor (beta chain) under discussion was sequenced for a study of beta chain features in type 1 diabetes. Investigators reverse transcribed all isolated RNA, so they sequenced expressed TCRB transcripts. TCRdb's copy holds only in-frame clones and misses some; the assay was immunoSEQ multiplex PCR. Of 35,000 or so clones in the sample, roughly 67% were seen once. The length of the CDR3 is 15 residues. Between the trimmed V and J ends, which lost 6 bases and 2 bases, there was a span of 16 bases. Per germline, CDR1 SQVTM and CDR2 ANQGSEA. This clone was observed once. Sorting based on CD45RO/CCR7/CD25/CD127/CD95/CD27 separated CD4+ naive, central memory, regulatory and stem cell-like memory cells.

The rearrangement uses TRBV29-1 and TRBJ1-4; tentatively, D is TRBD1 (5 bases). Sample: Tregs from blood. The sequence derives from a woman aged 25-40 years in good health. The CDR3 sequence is CSVGWGGSTNEKLFF. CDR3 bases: TGCAGCGTCGGATGGGGGGGATCGACTAATGAAAAACTGTTTTTT.